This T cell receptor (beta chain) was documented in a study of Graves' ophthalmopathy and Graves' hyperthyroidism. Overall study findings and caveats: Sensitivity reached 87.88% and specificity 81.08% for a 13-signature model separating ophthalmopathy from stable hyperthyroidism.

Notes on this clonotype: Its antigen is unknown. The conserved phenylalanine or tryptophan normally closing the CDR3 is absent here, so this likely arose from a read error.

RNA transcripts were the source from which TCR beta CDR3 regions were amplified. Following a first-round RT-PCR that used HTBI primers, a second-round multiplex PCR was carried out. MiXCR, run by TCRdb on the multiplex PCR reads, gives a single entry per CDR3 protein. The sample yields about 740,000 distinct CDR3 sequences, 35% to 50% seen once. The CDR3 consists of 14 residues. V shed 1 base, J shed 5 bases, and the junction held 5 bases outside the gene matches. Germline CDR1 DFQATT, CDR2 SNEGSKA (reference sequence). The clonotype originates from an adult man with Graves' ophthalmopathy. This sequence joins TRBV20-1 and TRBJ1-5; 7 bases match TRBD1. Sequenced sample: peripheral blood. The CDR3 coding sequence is TGCAGTGCTAGAGGTGAAAGGGGGCATCAGCCCCAGCATTGT. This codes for CSARGERGHQPQHC.